This T cell receptor (beta chain) is from a study of OX40 agonist ivuxolimab in advanced cancers. General study findings and limits: CD4+ and CD8+ T cells in blood underwent clonal expansion by week 6 at 0.1 to 3.0 mg/kg. Among the lowest levels of clonal expansion were found in partial responders at 0.1-3.0 mg/kg.

This CDR3 contains 16 residues. Unmatched junction bases numbered 6, after V lost 6 bases and J lost 3 bases. Germline CDR1 and CDR2: SGHAT and FQNNGV. The study sampled blood at baseline, cycle 4 day 1, and cycle 7 day 1. Turning to this clone: What it recognizes is unknown.

The repertoire was sequenced with immunoSEQ multiplex PCR; TCRdb's copy has only in-frame clones and lacks some. The sample includes over 30,000 clones, 84% of them seen just once. The sequencing here drew on CD4+ or CD8+ T cells sorted from blood, taken in a trial of the OX40 agonist ivuxolimab. J is TRBJ2-2 and V is TRBV11-2; 11 bases are a match to TRBD2. The clonotype was recovered from an adult with an advanced solid tumor such as melanoma, head and neck, liver or kidney cancer. In nucleotides, the CDR3 is TGTGCCAGCAGAGTAGCGGGAGGGCTCCACACCGGGGAGCTGTTTTTT. This sequence encodes CASRVAGGLHTGELFF.